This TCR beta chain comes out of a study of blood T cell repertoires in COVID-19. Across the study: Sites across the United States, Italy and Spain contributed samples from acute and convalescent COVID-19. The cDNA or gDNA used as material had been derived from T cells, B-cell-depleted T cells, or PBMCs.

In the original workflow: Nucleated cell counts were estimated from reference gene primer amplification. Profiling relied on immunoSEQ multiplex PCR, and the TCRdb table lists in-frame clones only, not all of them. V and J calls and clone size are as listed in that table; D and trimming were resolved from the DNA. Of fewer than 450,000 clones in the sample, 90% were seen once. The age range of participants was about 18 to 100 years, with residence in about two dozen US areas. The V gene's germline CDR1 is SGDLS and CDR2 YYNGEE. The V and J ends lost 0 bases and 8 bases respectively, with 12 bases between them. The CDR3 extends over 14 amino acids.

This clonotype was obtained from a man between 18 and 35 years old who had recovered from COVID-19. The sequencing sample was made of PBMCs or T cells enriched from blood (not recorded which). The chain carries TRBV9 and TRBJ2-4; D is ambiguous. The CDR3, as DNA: TGTGCCAGCAGCGTAGTAGGTCAGAGCGACATTCAGTACTTC. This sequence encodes CASSVVGQSDIQYF.